This TCR beta chain came from a study of cytomegalovirus exposure and HLA in healthy donors. Note on this clone: Its antigen is unidentified.

Use of 60 Vbeta and 13 Jbeta primers characterized the PCR. The table came from immunoSEQ multiplex PCR; TCRdb's copy has only in-frame clones and leaves some out. The sample yields 150,000 to 200,000 clones, about 73% seen once. Study conclusions and caveats: With further analysis later on, most CMV-associated TCR beta chains appeared HLA-restricted. An analysis was carried out at a later point. It showed that HLA-associated TCR beta chains were more clonally expanded than equally common non-associated chains. Productive status was seen about 90% or about 30% of the time for most TCR beta V segments in an earlier analysis. The authors confirmed in vitro that three CMV-associated chains were specific for CMV antigens.

The CDR3 runs to 15 residues. Germline-derived CDR1 and CDR2 are MNHEY and SVGAGI. After removal of 6 bases from V and 6 bases from J, the junction contained 12 bases not matched to a gene. The chain couples TRBV6-5 to TRBJ2-7, with 9 bases matching TRBD2. The receptor comes from a woman aged 45-65 years in good health and CMV-seropositive. The sequenced sample consisted of PBMCs. As DNA, the CDR3 is TGTGCCAGCAGACGTTCTAGCGGGGTTAAGGGCGAGCAGTACTTC. Translation gives CASRRSSGVKGEQYF.